The sequence of this TCR beta chain was determined in a study of blood T cell repertoires in COVID-19. About the research overall: Samples representing acute and convalescent COVID-19 were sourced from the United States, Italy and Spain. From T cells, B-cell-depleted T cells, or PBMCs came the material, which was cDNA or gDNA.

Per germline, CDR1 SGHKS and CDR2 YYEKEE (reference sequence). The V segment lost 3 bases and the J segment 6 bases; nucleotides outside the gene matches: 11. The CDR3 runs 16 residues. Authors' analysis steps: For nucleated cells, counts were estimated from reference gene primer amplification. Sequenced by immunoSEQ multiplex PCR; TCRdb stores in-frame clones only, minus some. That table supplies the V and J calls and clone size; D and trimming were determined from the DNA. The sample includes some 170,000 clones, roughly 82% of them seen just once. The chain recombines TRBV5-5 with TRBJ1-5; 8 bases line up with TRBD1. Sequencing was carried out using peripheral blood. The TCR sequence derives from a woman aged 70 to 79 with acute or convalescent COVID-19. The CDR3 here is CASSSVGQGKAQPQHF. CDR3 nucleotides: TGTGCCAGCAGCTCTGTTGGACAGGGTAAGGCTCAGCCCCAGCATTTT.